What follows are 11 T cell receptor beta chains derived from one specimen sequenced in a study of tumor and adjacent non-tumor tissue in lung cancer. The library came from three nested PCR rounds adapted from ARM-PCR protocols. TCRdb ran MiXCR on the multiplex PCR reads and lists one entry per CDR3 protein. The data contain more than 85,000 distinct CDR3 sequences, about 64% of them singletons. This sample's RNA came from whole unsorted tissue. This non-tumor lung sample came from over 3 cm beyond the tumor edge. The source material was distant non-tumor lung tissue. The receptors come from a man in his fifties or sixties with non-small cell lung cancer.

The sample holds a few counts of this clonotype. Since a much larger clone is just one base distant, this may be a read error. The V and J genes are TRBV20-1 and TRBJ2-5; D may be TRBD2 (6 bases). In germline, CDR1 is DFQATT, CDR2 SNEGSKA (reference sequence). The CDR3 extends over 13 amino acids. The CDR3 loop reads CSAPSENQETQCF. Written as DNA, the CDR3 is TGCAGTGCGCCTAGCGAAAACCAAGAGACCCAGTGCTTC.

This clonotype has just one count. One end of the junction fails to match germline, which may point to a read error. The chain uses TRBV11-2 and TRBJ2-6; D may correspond to TRBD1 or TRBD2 (5 bases each). This CDR3 has 16 amino acids. Germline V lookup: CDR1 SGHAT, CDR2 FQNNGV. CDR3 loop: CASTQMGDFVANALTF. The CDR3 nucleotides read TGTGCCAGCACCCAAATGGGGGATTTCGTGGCCAACGCCCTGACTTTC.

To note about this clonotype: A clone one base away is much larger, so this may be a read error. The final CDR3 position lacks the conserved phenylalanine or tryptophan, pointing to a likely read error. V is TRBV6-6 and J is TRBJ1-1; D gene unclear. CDR1 is MNHNY, CDR2 SVGAGI, per germline (reference sequence). The V gene lost 6 bases and the J gene lost 3 bases, with 8 bases spanning the gap. The CDR3 contains 12 residues. In DNA, the CDR3 is TGTGCCAGCAGCCCCCGGGACACTGAAGCTTTCTCT. This gives the protein CASSPRDTEAFS.

This clonotype was seen more than once but under ten times. One base away lies a much larger clone, so this may be a sequencing read error. This chain joins TRBV29-1 and TRBJ1-1; 8 nucleotides match TRBD1. The CDR3 is made up of 11 amino acids. Trimming at V came to 8 bases and at J to 5 bases, leaving 4 bases not matched to a gene. Germline V gene lookup returns CDR1 SQVTM and CDR2 ANQGSEA. CDR3 amino acids: CSTYRGTEAFF. The CDR3 nucleotides are TGCAGCACGTACAGGGGGACTGAAGCTTTCTTT.

Remarks on this clonotype: A clone one base away is much larger, so this may be a read error. The CDR3 region is CASSYFGRIGNHQPQHF. The CDR3, as DNA: TGTGCCAGCAGTTACTTCGGGAGGATAGGAAACCATCAGCCCCAGCATTTT. V gene TRBV6-2 or TRBV6-3 combines with J gene TRBJ1-5; D is ambiguous. Germline CDR1 reads MNHEY; CDR2 reads SVGEGT. The CDR3 runs 17 residues. Trimming shortened V by 1 base and J by 5 bases, and 18 bases separated the two germline ends.

This clonotype appeared many times. This chain links TRBV12-3 or TRBV12-4 with TRBJ1-2; 7 nucleotides align to TRBD1. V shed 1 base and J 6 bases; nucleotides not matched to a gene: 5. The CDR3 length is 14 residues. CDR3 coding DNA: TGTGCCAGCAGTTTAGTGGCCAGGGGGGATGGCTACACCTTC. Amino acid sequence: CASSLVARGDGYTF.

This chain joins TRBV29-1 and TRBJ2-7; 8 bases fit TRBD1. The CDR3 spans 12 residues. Germline V CDR1 and CDR2: SQVTM, ANQGSEA. DNA of the CDR3: TGCGACATCCGGGCAGGGGGCGTCGAGCAGTACTTC. Residues: CDIRAGGVEQYF.

Details on this clonotype: A read error may produce the germline difference seen at one junction end. The chain has TRBV29-1 and TRBJ2-1; D gene ambiguous. The CDR3 contains 15 residues. The germline CDR1 and CDR2 sequences are SQVTM and ANQGSEA. The CDR3 DNA sequence: TGTAACGTTGAAGGTAAACACAGCTCCTATAATGAGCAGTTCTTC. Translated: CNVEGKHSSYNEQFF.

This clonotype has at least ten counts. The gene calls are TRBV20-1 and TRBJ2-3; the D gene could be TRBD1 or TRBD2 (5 bases each). This CDR3 comprises 12 residues. CDR1 is DFQATT and CDR2 is SNEGSKA in the germline V gene (reference sequence). V was cut by 3 bases and J by 6 bases, with 10 bases left in between. In nucleotides, the CDR3 is TGCAGTGCTAGGGGGGTGGTGGATACGCAGTATTTT. Its protein is CSARGVVDTQYF.

Note on this clonotype: This sequence may be a read error, since a much larger clone differs from it by one base. The chain couples TRBV29-1 to TRBJ1-1; D unclear. Germline V gives CDR1 SQVTM, CDR2 ANQGSEA. CDR3 length: 11 residues. In DNA, the CDR3 is TGCGGCGTTGAAGATCACACTGAAGCTTTCTTT. Translating it yields CGVEDHTEAFF.

This clonotype has a count of ten or more. This rearrangement joins TRBV28 to TRBJ2-1, with D possibly TRBD1 on 6 matching bases. The CDR3 consists of 13 residues. Trimming removed 7 bases from V and 7 bases from J, with 14 bases in between. The germline CDR1 and CDR2 sequences are MDHEN and SYDVKM. The CDR3 spells CASTMDSGNEQFF. CDR3 nucleotide sequence: TGTGCCAGCACCATGGACAGCGGAAATGAGCAGTTCTTC.